This T cell receptor (beta chain) comes out of a study of patients and donors after allogeneic stem cell transplantation. TCRdb re-called the RT-PCR reads through MiXCR, storing one row per CDR3 protein. The repertoire holds over 65,000 distinct CDR3 sequences, about 26% seen once, with about 25% in the top ten. Germline values: CDR1 DFQATT, CDR2 SNEGSKA (reference sequence). V lost 6 bases, J lost 5 bases, and 16 bases lay in between. The CDR3 loop spans 14 amino acids. This clonotype is medium-sized in the sample. The rearrangement uses TRBV20-1 and TRBJ1-4, with D maybe TRBD1 (5 bases). Sequencing was performed on blood, either unsorted or a sorted T cell fraction (not recorded which). This clonotype was sampled from a human donor who was either an allogeneic HSCT recipient or a stem cell or donor lymphocyte infusion donor (not recorded which). It is not recorded whose cells these are; they may come from a transplant donor. CDR3 amino acids: CSAMRGSGNEKLFF. The CDR3 DNA reads TGCAGTGCCATGAGGGGATCCGGAAATGAAAAACTGTTTTTT.